Below, 18 T cell receptor beta chains from the same sample are listed, as sequenced in a study of T cells after yellow fever vaccination. MiXCR, run by TCRdb on the 5' RACE reads, gives a single entry per CDR3 protein. The data hold about 370,000 distinct CDR3 sequences, with approximately 10% observed a single time. Sequences were derived from PBMCs, sampled on the day of the first yellow fever vaccination. Source of these receptors: a man aged 18 to 35 who received the YFV17D yellow fever vaccine.

The sample holds a few counts of this clonotype. V is TRBV12-3 or TRBV12-4 and J is TRBJ1-1; tentatively, D is TRBD1 (5 bases). The CDR3 sequence is 13 residues long. With 10 bases removed from V and 1 base from J, the gap between germline ends came to 13 bases. CDR3 coding DNA: TGTGCCACAGAAAAGGGGTGGAACACTGAAGCTTTCTTT. This encodes CATEKGWNTEAFF.

The V and J genes are TRBV7-9 and TRBJ2-2; D may be TRBD2 (5 bases). The CDR3 is 16 amino acids. The germline CDR1 and CDR2 sequences are SEHNR and FQNEAQ (reference sequence). V was pared by 4 bases and J by 4 bases, with 16 bases between. CDR3 bases: TGTGCCAGCAGCTCCGGACTCCAGCGGTCCACCGGGGAGCTGTTTTTT. Its translation: CASSSGLQRSTGELFF. The variable domain in full, with the rest retrieved from reference TRBV7-9 and TRBJ2-2, is DTGVSQNPRHKITKRGQNVTFRCDPISEHNRLYWYRQTLGQGPEFLTYFQNEAQLEKSRLLSDRFSAERPKGSFSTLEIQRTEQGDSAMYLCASSSGLQRSTGELFFGEGSRLTVL.

This clonotype was detected a few times. The rearrangement links TRBV6-5 to TRBJ2-1, with 8 bases that match TRBD1. With 1 base clipped from V and 10 bases from J, the junction kept 18 bases outside the gene matches. The CDR3 totals 18 residues. The germline CDR1 and CDR2 sequences are MNHEY and SVGAGI. The CDR3 loop reads CASSYFPFARGLREEQFF. The DNA of the CDR3 is TGTGCCAGCAGTTACTTCCCCTTTGCCAGGGGGCTTCGGGAAGAGCAGTTCTTC.

The chain recombines TRBV7-9 with TRBJ1-1; perhaps TRBD1 as D (5 bases). V lost 3 bases to trimming and J lost 0 bases, with 14 bases between them. CDR3 length equals 16 residues. Germline CDR1 and CDR2: SEHNR and FQNEAQ (reference sequence). The CDR3 coding sequence is TGTGCCAGCAGCTTTTTCGTAGACAGCCTGAACACTGAAGCTTTCTTT. Translation gives CASSFFVDSLNTEAFF.

The chain employs TRBV29-1 and TRBJ1-4; D unclear. There are 15 residues in the CDR3. Germline CDR1 SQVTM, CDR2 ANQGSEA. The germline V and J ends were trimmed by 4 bases and 0 bases, with 12 bases remaining between them. This chain's CDR3 is CSVAPGSPTNEKLFF. The DNA of the CDR3 is TGCAGCGTTGCTCCAGGATCCCCAACTAATGAAAAACTGTTTTTT.

CDR3 loop: CASSEGLAGGLSRNEQFF. DNA of the CDR3: TGTGCCAGCAGCGAGGGGCTAGCGGGGGGGCTCTCTCGGAATGAGCAGTTCTTC. The J gene is TRBJ2-1, the V gene TRBV5-4, with 12 bases fitting TRBD2. Trimming at V came to 4 bases and at J to 7 bases, leaving 15 bases not matched to a gene. Looked up from germline, CDR1 is SGHNT and CDR2 is YYREEE (reference sequence). CDR3 length: 18 residues.

This clonotype was detected ten times or more. This chain joins TRBV20-1 and TRBJ1-1; D might be TRBD1 (5 bases). The CDR3 spans 15 residues. Germline V gene data show CDR1 as DFQATT and CDR2 as SNEGSKA (reference sequence). V was clipped by 2 bases and J by 1 base, with 14 bases between them. CDR3 in amino acids: CSARKWDGANTEAFF. DNA of the CDR3: TGCAGTGCTAGAAAATGGGACGGCGCGAACACTGAAGCTTTCTTT.

This clonotype was seen a few times. The chain joins TRBV5-4 to TRBJ1-4; 9 nucleotides align to TRBD1. This CDR3 has 14 residues. Germline values: CDR1 SGHNT, CDR2 YYREEE (reference sequence). Unmatched junction bases numbered 3, after V lost 1 base and J lost 8 bases. CDR3 loop: CASSLTGGGEKLFF. In nucleotides, the CDR3 is TGTGCCAGCAGCTTGACAGGGGGCGGGGAAAAACTGTTTTTT.

This clonotype was seen a handful of times. V usage is TRBV20-1 and J usage is TRBJ2-2; 7 bases agree with TRBD2. CDR3 length: 14 amino acids. The germline V gene has CDR1 DFQATT and CDR2 SNEGSKA (reference sequence). Unmatched junction bases numbered 10, after V lost 6 bases and J lost 6 bases. CDR3 region: CSAPDSRGAGELFF. The CDR3 DNA follows: TGCAGTGCACCTGACAGCCGGGGGGCCGGGGAGCTGTTTTTT.

This clonotype was seen only a few times. The V gene is TRBV20-1, the J gene TRBJ2-3; TRBD2 agrees at 7 bases. V shed 6 bases, J shed 1 base, and the junction held 4 bases outside the gene matches. This CDR3 spans 13 amino acids. Germline CDR1 DFQATT, CDR2 SNEGSKA (reference sequence). For the CDR3, the DNA is TGCAGTGCCTATCTAGCGGGCACAGATACGCAGTATTTT. Its protein product is CSAYLAGTDTQYF.

The J gene is TRBJ2-2, the V gene TRBV20-1; possibly TRBD2 for D (5 bases). The germline CDR1 and CDR2 sequences are DFQATT and SNEGSKA (reference sequence). V was trimmed by 4 bases and J by 1 base, leaving 7 bases between them. The CDR3 sequence is 13 residues long. As DNA, the CDR3 is TGCAGTGCTATAGGACTGAACACCGGGGAGCTGTTTTTT. Translation: CSAIGLNTGELFF.

This clonotype was observed at least ten times. This rearrangement joins TRBV11-2 to TRBJ2-1; a weak D match, TRBD1 (5 bases). With 8 bases removed from V and 6 bases from J, the gap between germline ends came to 20 bases. In germline, CDR1 is SGHAT, CDR2 FQNNGV. The CDR3 length is 15 residues. The CDR3 coding sequence is TGTGCCAGCTTACCGCCCGCAGGGATTCCCAATGAGCAGTTCTTC. Translating it yields CASLPPAGIPNEQFF.

There are a few counts of this clonotype. The rearrangement uses TRBV6-2 or TRBV6-3 and TRBJ2-1; D assignment may be TRBD1 or TRBD2 (6 bases each). The CDR3 is made up of 11 amino acids. The V end lost 4 bases, the J end lost 15 bases, and 13 bases lay between the germline ends. The germline gives CDR1 MNHEY, CDR2 SVGEGT. CDR3 region: CASSLRGRLFF. As DNA, the CDR3 is TGTGCCAGCAGTTTACGGGGGCGGCTGTTCTTC.

This rearrangement joins TRBV6-6 to TRBJ1-5; D is unresolved. The CDR3 is 12 amino acids. Per the germline V gene, CDR1 is MNHNY and CDR2 is SVGAGI (reference sequence). Trimming removed 2 bases at V and 6 bases at J, with 5 bases between. The CDR3 DNA follows: TGTGCCAGCAGTTACGGGCTTCAGCCCCAGCATTTT. This translates into CASSYGLQPQHF.

In this sample, this clonotype turned up a few times. The chain combines TRBV6-1 with TRBJ2-7; tentatively, D is TRBD2 (6 bases). CDR1 is MNHNS and CDR2 is SASEGT in the germline V gene. Trimming removed 1 base from V and 4 bases from J, with 14 bases in between. The CDR3 length is 15 residues. As DNA, the CDR3 is TGTGCCAGCAGTGAAGGTCCCAGGAGGGTGTACGAGCAGTACTTC. As protein: CASSEGPRRVYEQYF.

The chain recombines TRBV12-3 or TRBV12-4 with TRBJ1-2, with a weak D call TRBD1 (5 bases). This CDR3 spans 14 amino acids. The V and J ends lost 7 bases and 8 bases respectively, with 20 bases between them. The CDR3 here is CASTTPFPGYGYTF. DNA of the CDR3: TGTGCCAGCACCACCCCGTTTCCAGGGTACGGCTACACCTTC.

The J gene is TRBJ1-1, the V gene TRBV7-2; the D gene is possibly TRBD1 (5 bases). The CDR3 runs to 15 residues. Germline CDR1 reads SGHTA; CDR2 reads FQGNSA. The V end lost 3 bases, the J end lost 1 base, and 12 bases lay between the germline ends. In nucleotides, the CDR3 is TGTGCCAGCAGCTTTGGGGCACCCGGGAACACTGAAGCTTTCTTT. Translated, it gives CASSFGAPGNTEAFF.

This clonotype has just a few counts. The chain has TRBV12-3 or TRBV12-4 and TRBJ2-3; 9 bases are shared with TRBD2. The CDR3 consists of 16 residues. Losses at the gene ends were 10 bases for V and 3 bases for J; bases not matched to a gene: 14. CDR3 nucleotide sequence: TGTGCCACCCGCCTTCGGCCCAGCGGGGGGACAGATACGCAGTATTTT. It translates to CATRLRPSGGTDTQYF.